The 20 T cell receptor beta chains given below trace back to one sample, sequenced in a study of CD8+ T cells in alopecia areata. Treatment described: oral pan-JAK inhibitor, 5-10 mg twice daily. As part of sample collection, lesional scalp punch biopsies and peripheral blood were taken from alopecia areata patients. Following RNA extraction, reverse transcription yielded cDNA that acted as the sequencing template. Sequencing was performed with immunoSEQ multiplex PCR; in TCRdb, only in-frame clones are kept and a portion is missing. In the table there are 3,500 or so clones, under 80% of which are singletons. The sequencing used skin, collected at week 24, from a patient treated with tofacitinib. All receptors come from a human donor with alopecia areata.

This clone appeared once. The V and J genes are TRBV7-2 and TRBJ1-6; TRBD1 agrees at 9 bases. This CDR3 has 15 residues. In germline, CDR1 is SGHTA, CDR2 FQGNSA. The J segment lost 7 bases and the V segment lost 2 bases, leaving 3 bases of the junction unmatched. DNA of the CDR3: TGTGCCAGCAGCTTATTCGGGACAGGGAATTCACCCCTCCACTTT. It yields the protein CASSLFGTGNSPLHF.

The chain links TRBV12-2 to TRBJ2-1; the table names TRBD2, a call not compared with the DNA. TRBV12-2 is deemed a pseudogene. The CDR3 runs to 16 residues. The CDR3 DNA reads TGTGCAAGTCGCTTAAGGACTAGCGGGAAGGACAATGAGCAGTTCTTC. Encoded protein: CASRLRTSGKDNEQFF.

The V call is TRBV10-3, the J call TRBJ2-7; TRBD2 matches at 11 bases. Germline V CDR1 and CDR2: ENHRY, SYGVKD. Unmatched junction bases numbered 4, after V lost 8 bases and J lost 1 base. This CDR3 contains 14 residues. Written as DNA, the CDR3 is TGTGCCATCGCTAGCGGGGGGACTTCCTACGAGCAGTACTTC. This encodes CAIASGGTSYEQYF.

This sequence joins TRBV20-1 and TRBJ2-4; D gene uncertain. Trimming shortened V by 3 bases and J by 2 bases, and 2 bases separated the two germline ends. The CDR3 is made up of 11 amino acids. Germline CDR1 DFQATT, CDR2 SNEGSKA (reference sequence). This CDR3 reads CSASPKNIQYF. CDR3 bases: TGCAGTGCTAGCCCCAAAAACATTCAGTACTTC.

The chain links TRBV7-2 to TRBJ2-5; tentatively, D is TRBD1 or TRBD2 (5 bases each). Germline values: CDR1 SGHTA, CDR2 FQGNSA. The CDR3 covers 14 residues. The germline V and J ends were trimmed by 4 bases and 1 base, with 10 bases remaining between them. Here the CDR3 reads CASSSPGPQETQYF. As DNA, the CDR3 is TGTGCCAGCAGCTCACCGGGACCCCAAGAGACCCAGTACTTC.

This sequence joins TRBV6-1 and TRBJ1-5, with TRBD1 as a possible D gene (5 bases). CDR1 MNHNS and CDR2 SASEGT come from the germline V gene. This CDR3 is 14 amino acids long. V was trimmed by 7 bases and J by 7 bases, leaving 17 bases between them. The CDR3 sequence is CASIPGAGEQPQHF. The CDR3 DNA sequence: TGTGCCAGCATCCCCGGTGCGGGGGAACAGCCCCAGCATTTT.

CDR3 in amino acids: CASSLGQGYGYTF. Here the CDR3 DNA reads TGTGCCAGCAGCTTAGGTCAGGGCTATGGCTACACCTTC. J is TRBJ1-2 and V is TRBV7-6; D perhaps matches TRBD1 (5 bases). In germline, CDR1 is SGHVS, CDR2 FNYEAQ. V dropped 1 base and J dropped 4 bases, with 7 bases sitting between them. CDR3 size: 13 residues.

The chain combines TRBV13 with TRBJ1-5, with D hard to call. The ends were cut back, 0 bases at V and 5 bases at J, with 14 bases in the middle. Germline V lookup: CDR1 PRHDT, CDR2 FYEKMQ (reference sequence). The CDR3 contains 16 residues. CDR3 in amino acids: CASSLGGGGTYQPQHF. CDR3 DNA sequence: TGTGCCAGCAGCTTAGGCGGTGGAGGAACTTATCAGCCCCAGCATTTT.

This chain connects TRBV6-4 to TRBJ1-1; no firm D call. The CDR3 consists of 13 residues. The germline gives CDR1 MRHNA, CDR2 SNTAGT. Trimming stripped 5 bases from V and 5 bases from J, with 12 bases between. CDR3 loop: CASSKEAGTEAFF. The CDR3 nucleotides are TGTGCCAGCAGTAAGGAAGCTGGGACTGAAGCTTTCTTT.

This clone was observed a handful of times. The gene calls are TRBV6-5 and TRBJ2-3; 13 positions match TRBD2. The CDR3 length is 15 residues. In germline, CDR1 is MNHEY, CDR2 SVGAGI. Trimming removed 7 bases from V and 6 bases from J; junction bases left unmatched: 7. The CDR3 reads CASTGLAGVLDTQYF. Written as DNA, the CDR3 is TGTGCCAGCACTGGACTAGCGGGGGTGTTGGATACGCAGTATTTT.

This rearrangement joins TRBV11-1 to TRBJ2-7; 7 nucleotides align to TRBD1. Germline values: CDR1 SGHAT, CDR2 FQDESV (reference sequence). With V trimmed by 6 bases and J by 4 bases, 12 bases remained unmatched. This CDR3 is built from 15 residues. The CDR3 protein is CASRFSSGQLYEQYF. The CDR3 nucleotides read TGTGCCAGCAGGTTCAGTTCGGGACAGCTTTACGAGCAGTACTTC. Full variable domain (remainder filled in from reference TRBV11-1 and TRBJ2-7): EAEVAQSPRYKITEKSQAVAFWCDPISGHATLYWYRQILGQGPELLVQFQDESVVDDSQLPKDRFSAERLKGVDSTLKIQPAELGDSAMYLCASRFSSGQLYEQYFGPGTRLTVT.

The chain carries TRBV5-6 and TRBJ1-6; possible D gene TRBD1, 5 bases. The CDR3 has 15 residues. V was trimmed by 4 bases and J by 6 bases, leaving 14 bases between them. Germline values: CDR1 SGHDT, CDR2 YYEEEE. The CDR3 sequence: CASSPVGQINSPLHF. In DNA form, the CDR3 reads TGTGCCAGCAGCCCGGTTGGACAAATTAATTCACCCCTCCACTTT.

V and J are TRBV19 and TRBJ1-1; 10 bases are shared with TRBD1. In germline, CDR1 is LNHDA, CDR2 SQIVND (reference sequence). The J segment lost 6 bases and the V segment lost 6 bases, leaving 7 bases of the junction unmatched. The CDR3 has 14 residues. The CDR3 nucleotides read TGTGCCAGTAGCCGGGACAGGGGTGGTGCTGAAGCTTTCTTT. Translation: CASSRDRGGAEAFF.

The chain combines TRBV7-2 with TRBJ1-2, with 7 bases that match TRBD1. The germline V gene encodes CDR1 SGHTA and CDR2 FQGNSA. J lost 7 bases, V lost 8 bases, and 7 bases had no gene match. The CDR3 covers 12 residues. The CDR3 DNA follows: TGTGCCAGCGGACACAGGGGAGGTGGCTACACCTTC. Its translation: CASGHRGGGYTF.

The sample holds one count of this clone. CDR3 sequence: CASKQGTSTDTQYF. As DNA, the CDR3 is TGTGCCAGCAAGCAGGGAACTAGCACAGATACGCAGTATTTT. The V call is TRBV6-6, the J call TRBJ2-3, with D perhaps matching TRBD1 (5 bases). The CDR3 spans 14 residues. Trimming shortened V by 7 bases and J by 0 bases, and 11 bases separated the two germline ends. CDR1 and CDR2 from the germline V gene are MNHNY and SVGAGI (reference sequence).

The gene calls are TRBV19 and TRBJ1-2, with TRBD1 identical over 7 bases. CDR1 and CDR2 from the germline V gene are LNHDA and SQIVND (reference sequence). The CDR3 has 14 amino acids. Trimming took 2 bases from V and 7 from J; bases not matched to a gene: 7. The CDR3 DNA follows: TGTGCCAGTAGTATACCGGGACAGAGTACTGGCTACACCTTC. Protein product: CASSIPGQSTGYTF.

This CDR3 reads CASSPKGVAGGQSSYNEQFF. The CDR3 DNA reads TGCGCCAGCAGCCCGAAGGGGGTAGCGGGGGGACAGAGCTCCTACAATGAGCAGTTCTTC. The V gene is TRBV5-1, the J gene TRBJ2-1; 10 bases map to TRBD2. The CDR3 runs to 20 residues. CDR1 is SGHRS and CDR2 is YFSETQ in the germline V gene. After removal of 4 bases from V and 0 bases from J, the junction contained 16 bases not matched to a gene.

V and J are TRBV6-6 and TRBJ1-1; tentatively, D is TRBD1 (5 bases). Germline CDR1 and CDR2: MNHNY and SVGAGI (reference sequence). The V and J ends lost 8 bases and 1 base respectively, with 14 bases between them. The CDR3 is made up of 14 amino acids. CDR3 amino acids: CASSLPGGNTEAFF. CDR3 nucleotides: TGTGCCAGCTCACTGCCGGGGGGGAACACTGAAGCTTTCTTT.

The rearrangement uses TRBV11-2 and TRBJ2-3; 11 nucleotides agree with TRBD1. The CDR3 totals 17 residues. The V and J ends lost 2 bases and 3 bases, in that order; junction bases with no gene match: 7. Germline CDR1 and CDR2: SGHAT and FQNNGV. The CDR3 nucleotides are TGTGCCAGCAGCTTAATTTTACGGGACAGGGGGACAGATACGCAGTATTTT. As protein: CASSLILRDRGTDTQYF.

This clone was detected a few times. CDR3 DNA sequence: TGTGCCAGCAGCTTAACTAGCGGGCGTGAGCAGTACTTC. As protein: CASSLTSGREQYF. The chain links TRBV7-3 to TRBJ2-5, with 7 positions matching TRBD2. Germline-derived CDR1 and CDR2 are SGHTA and FQGTGA. Unmatched junction bases numbered 6, after V lost 0 bases and J lost 11 bases. CDR3 length equals 13 residues.